This is a list of T cell receptor beta chains from one sample in a study of blood T cell repertoires in COVID-19. Using immunoSEQ multiplex PCR, the repertoire was profiled, and TCRdb retains in-frame clones only, with some absent. The sample shows 100,000 to 120,000 clones, roughly 87% of them seen only once. The source material was peripheral blood. Receptors were obtained from a human donor in a cohort sampled during active COVID-19. CDR3s leave out the opening cysteine and the closing phenylalanine or tryptophan.

V gene: TRBV9; CDR3 protein: ASSPGTEETQY
V gene: TRBV5-1; CDR3 protein: ASSLGGENTEAF
V gene: TRBV19; CDR3 protein: ASSRPPRTVGNQPQH
V gene: TRBV5-5; CDR3 protein: ASSLRGGAGQPQH
V gene: TRBV6-2/TRBV6-3; CDR3 protein: ASSYSRDRELF
V gene: TRBV7-9; CDR3 protein: ASSLGSGETQY
V gene: TRBV2; CDR3 protein: ASRLAGEDTGELF
V gene: TRBV27; CDR3 protein: ASSFLSSYEQY
V gene: TRBV7-3; CDR3 protein: ASSLQPGSYNEQF
V gene: TRBV10-1; CDR3 protein: ASSRDSSSYNEQF
V gene: TRBV6-4; CDR3 protein: ASRPLAGGAHEQF
V gene: TRBV27; CDR3 protein: ASRGLAGDGEQY
V gene: TRBV28; CDR3 protein: ASSLDPRTTNTEAF
V gene: TRBV28; CDR3 protein: ASSPGQSYGYT
V gene: TRBV7-3; CDR3 protein: ASSPGGSEGYNEQF
V gene: TRBV3-1/TRBV3-2; CDR3 protein: ASAEAMSNSPLH
V gene: TRBV6-5; CDR3 protein: ASSPQGTIPGELF
V gene: TRBV5-1; CDR3 protein: ASSLGEDGYT
V gene: TRBV4-1; CDR3 protein: ASSQAAGWQPQH
V gene: TRBV30; CDR3 protein: AWNFGGRGNSPLH
V gene: TRBV30; CDR3 protein: ACERNLNTEAF
V gene: TRBV6-6; CDR3 protein: ASSAGTSGSTDTQY
V gene: TRBV5-1; CDR3 protein: ASSLRTSGSTDEQY
V gene: TRBV10-3; CDR3 protein: AISESAQTEAF
V gene: TRBV5-1; CDR3 protein: ASTIQGAAETQY
V gene: TRBV7-8; CDR3 protein: ASSPLAAKETQY
V gene: TRBV2; CDR3 protein: ASRGQGSDYGYT
V gene: TRBV7-8; CDR3 protein: ASSTAGMGNSPLH
V gene: TRBV29-1; CDR3 protein: SHMGQRGYNEQF
V gene: TRBV18; CDR3 protein: ASSTNQGTGELF
V gene: TRBV20-1; CDR3 protein: SAPRNTEAF
V gene: TRBV6-2/TRBV6-3; CDR3 protein: ASSYPQLAGVVNEQF
V gene: TRBV7-9; CDR3 protein: ASSLIQNTGELF
V gene: TRBV28; CDR3 protein: ASSSSGSNGYT
V gene: TRBV5-1; CDR3 protein: ASSYVGGKQETQY
V gene: TRBV6-5; CDR3 protein: ASKRQSNQPQH
V gene: TRBV7-9; CDR3 protein: ASSAPGTANSNQPQH
V gene: TRBV6-5; CDR3 protein: ASSSILAGVFYEQY
V gene: TRBV18; CDR3 protein: ASSPPGRTLGYSNQPQH
V gene: TRBV28; CDR3 protein: ASSLSPQVGGGYT
V gene: TRBV2; CDR3 protein: ASLAVTPF
V gene: TRBV7-9; CDR3 protein: ASSFLGSNEQY
V gene: TRBV28; CDR3 protein: ASSFVVTGANVLT
V gene: TRBV24-1; CDR3 protein: ATSPSRQGRYEQY
V gene: TRBV4-1; CDR3 protein: ASRDTLTNTEAF